This entry lists 29 T cell receptor beta chains sequenced from one sample in a study of vaccination and CD4 T cells after COVID-19. The treatment denotes: roughly ten-day PBMC culture with coronavirus spike peptide pools or control peptides (ViraFEST assay). Their cognate antigens are unknown. Sequencing of cultured CD4+ T cell DNA used the Oncomine TCR Beta short-read assay. TCRdb itself ran the PCR reads through MiXCR, one entry per CDR3 protein. Of a few thousand distinct CDR3 sequences listed, roughly a fifth are singletons. The sequenced sample consisted of CD4+ T cells from blood, cultured in vitro. These receptors were collected from a human donor who had recovered from COVID-19.

This clonotype appeared a few times. A junction boundary mismatches the germline segment, possibly from a read error. The rearrangement uses TRBV5-3 and TRBJ1-1; 7 bases are a match to TRBD1. TRBV5-3 qualifies as an ORF whose function is uncertain. The CDR3 has 13 amino acids. CDR3 nucleotides: TGTGCCAGCAGCTTGAGACAGGGCACTGAAGCTTTCTTT. Amino acids: CASSLRQGTEAFF.

Judged by abundance, this clonotype is medium-sized. V and J are TRBV30 and TRBJ2-6, with D tentatively TRBD1 (8 bases). This CDR3 is built from 15 residues. CDR1 and CDR2 (germline): GTSNPN, SVGIG (reference sequence). V gave up 5 bases and J gave up 2 bases, with 13 bases separating them. This CDR3 reads CAWGGDRPGANVLTF. CDR3 DNA: TGTGCCTGGGGGGGGGACAGGCCTGGGGCCAACGTCCTGACTTTC.

In this sample, this clonotype turned up a few times. CDR3 amino acids: CASSGSGGEAFF. The DNA of the CDR3 is TGTGCCAGCAGCGGGTCGGGGGGCGAAGCTTTCTTT. This rearrangement joins TRBV7-6 to TRBJ1-1; TRBD1 is a possible D gene (6 bases). The CDR3 contains 12 residues. The V gene lost 5 bases and the J gene lost 8 bases, with 12 bases spanning the gap. Germline lookup yields CDR1 SGHVS and CDR2 FNYEAQ.

This clonotype is medium-sized (0.01 to 0.1%) by share. The chain carries TRBV12-3 or TRBV12-4 and TRBJ1-6, with D tentatively TRBD1 (5 bases). Trimming pared 4 bases from V and 6 bases from J, leaving 16 bases between. This CDR3 is 16 amino acids long. The CDR3 nucleotides are TGTGCCAGCAGTTCCCCGGTTCCGGGACCTAATTCACCCCTCCACTTT. Amino acid sequence: CASSSPVPGPNSPLHF.

In this sample, this clonotype is medium-sized. J is TRBJ2-1 and V is TRBV2; D is ambiguous. The CDR3 loop spans 13 amino acids. V was shortened by 7 bases and J by 3 bases, with 10 bases between the two germline ends. CDR1 is SNHLY, CDR2 FYNNEI, per germline. Here the CDR3 DNA reads TGTGCCAGCAAGGGAAGAATCTACAATGAGCAGTTCTTC. This sequence encodes CASKGRIYNEQFF.

This clonotype was counted a few times. The chain joins TRBV7-2 to TRBJ1-3; 7 nucleotides match TRBD1. Germline CDR1 and CDR2: SGHTA and FQGNSA. The CDR3 is 16 residues long. The V segment lost 5 bases and the J segment 0 bases; nucleotides outside the gene matches: 7. The chain's CDR3 is CASSLDRDPSGNTIYF. Here the CDR3 DNA reads TGTGCCAGCAGCCTCGACAGGGATCCCTCTGGAAACACCATATATTTT.

This clonotype occurred a few times. The gene calls are TRBV11-3 and TRBJ2-1, with a possible D match to TRBD1 (6 bases). This CDR3 has 14 residues. Germline lookup yields CDR1 SGHNT and CDR2 YENEEA. Trimming left V 3 bases short and J 6 bases short, with 12 bases between. This chain's CDR3 is CASSLGYRANEQFF. In nucleotides, the CDR3 is TGTGCCAGCAGCTTGGGGTACAGGGCCAATGAGCAGTTCTTC.

In DNA form, the CDR3 reads TGTGCCGCCAGGGGACGGTCTTTCTCCAATGAGCAGTTCTTC. The encoded protein is CAARGRSFSNEQFF. The rearrangement links TRBV10-3 to TRBJ2-1; perhaps TRBD1 as D (6 bases). The CDR3 spans 14 residues. Germline V CDR1 and CDR2: ENHRY, SYGVKD. Deletions cut 11 bases from V and 6 bases from J, with 20 bases between.

The CDR3: CASSAYRSSTEAFF. The CDR3 DNA reads as TGTGCCAGTAGTGCATACAGGTCCAGCACTGAAGCTTTCTTT. The chain is built from TRBV19 and TRBJ1-1, with D possibly being TRBD1 (5 bases). The ends were cut back, 5 bases at V and 4 bases at J, with 14 bases in the middle. The CDR3 sequence is 14 residues long. Germline CDR1 reads LNHDA; CDR2 reads SQIVND (reference sequence).

This clonotype turned up a few times. The CDR3 loop reads CASSLSPVGAGIGYTF. The CDR3 DNA is TGTGCCAGCAGCTTGAGCCCGGTCGGTGCGGGGATTGGCTACACCTTC. The chain links TRBV5-6 to TRBJ1-2; no firm D call. CDR3 size: 16 residues. CDR1 and CDR2 (germline): SGHDT, YYEEEE. The V and J ends lost 1 base and 7 bases respectively, with 20 bases between them.

The chain employs TRBV30 and TRBJ2-3, with 8 bases fitting TRBD2. The V gene's germline CDR1 is GTSNPN and CDR2 SVGIG (reference sequence). V was clipped by 2 bases and J by 4 bases; unmatched bases: 8. This CDR3 is 15 amino acids long. This CDR3 is CAWSRNSGVADTQYF. The CDR3 DNA reads TGTGCCTGGAGTAGGAATAGCGGGGTAGCAGATACGCAGTATTTT.

The J gene is TRBJ2-3, the V gene TRBV7-9, with 8 positions matching TRBD2. The CDR3 totals 17 residues. V lost 5 bases, J lost 0 bases, and 10 bases stayed unmatched. Germline-derived CDR1 and CDR2 are SEHNR and FQNEAQ (reference sequence). This chain's CDR3 is CASSPSTSGGSTDTQYF. CDR3 nucleotide sequence: TGTGCCAGCAGCCCGTCCACCTCGGGGGGGAGCACAGATACGCAGTATTTT.

This rearrangement joins TRBV6-1 to TRBJ2-1; D is ambiguous. CDR1 MNHNS and CDR2 SASEGT come from the germline V gene. Between the trimmed V and J ends, which lost 1 base and 10 bases, there was a span of 5 bases. This CDR3 comprises 11 residues. CDR3 coding DNA: TGTGCCAGCAGTGAAGTCGGGGAGCAGTTCTTC. Translated: CASSEVGEQFF.

The gene calls are TRBV28 and TRBJ2-6; a weak D match, TRBD1 (5 bases). Germline V lookup: CDR1 MDHEN, CDR2 SYDVKM. The CDR3 runs to 16 residues. The V end lost 3 bases, the J end lost 0 bases, and 9 bases lay between the germline ends. CDR3 amino acids: CASSFDRHSGANVLTF. The CDR3 DNA follows: TGTGCCAGCAGTTTCGACAGACACTCTGGGGCCAACGTCCTGACTTTC.

With regard to this clonotype: The junction departs from germline at one end; a sequencing error may be responsible. This rearrangement joins TRBV7-7 to TRBJ2-1; 9 bases match TRBD2. Per the germline V gene, CDR1 is SSHAT and CDR2 is FNYEAQ (reference sequence). This CDR3 spans 15 amino acids. The CDR3 loop reads CASSLGVAGVNEQFF. DNA for the CDR3: TGTGCTAGCAGCTTGGGGGTAGCGGGGGTCAATGAGCAGTTCTTC.

The chain has TRBV6-1 and TRBJ2-2, with D maybe TRBD2 (6 bases). The CDR3 totals 15 residues. Trimming took 3 bases from V and 5 from J, leaving 13 bases between them. The germline V gene has CDR1 MNHNS and CDR2 SASEGT. The CDR3 spells CASSDPSGGTGELFF. In DNA, the CDR3 is TGTGCCAGCAGTGATCCCTCTGGGGGGACCGGGGAGCTGTTTTTT.

This clonotype is classed as medium-sized. This chain links TRBV12-3 or TRBV12-4 with TRBJ2-5; D possibly corresponds to TRBD1 (5 bases). The CDR3 runs to 11 residues. V lost 6 bases and J 7 bases, leaving 9 bases between the germline ends. The CDR3 DNA reads as TGTGCCAGCAGAAATACAGGGACCCAGTACTTC. It yields the protein CASRNTGTQYF.

This clonotype is medium-sized within its sample. This sequence joins TRBV30 and TRBJ1-1, with a weak D call TRBD1 (6 bases). The germline V gene has CDR1 GTSNPN and CDR2 SVGIG (reference sequence). This CDR3 is 13 amino acids long. The ends were cut back, 4 bases at V and 1 base at J, with 10 bases in the middle. The CDR3 nucleotides read TGTGCCTGGAACTTACAGGGGAACACTGAAGCTTTCTTT. Protein sequence: CAWNLQGNTEAFF. The variable domain in full, with the rest retrieved from reference TRBV30 and TRBJ1-1, is SQTIHQWPATLVQPVGSPLSLECTVEGTSNPNLYWYRQAAGRGLQLLFYSVGIGQISSEVPQNLSASRPQDRQFILSSKKLLLSDSGFYLCAWNLQGNTEAFFGQGTRLTVV.

V and J are TRBV20-1 and TRBJ1-3; D is uncertain. V was pared by 5 bases and J by 4 bases, with 12 bases between. Germline V gene lookup returns CDR1 DFQATT and CDR2 SNEGSKA (reference sequence). CDR3 length equals 13 residues. CDR3 coding DNA: TGCAGTGCTTCCATGACGGGAGGAAACACCATATATTTT. Its translation is CSASMTGGNTIYF.

This clonotype has just a few counts. The DNA for the CDR3 is TGTGCCAGCAGCTGGGGGACAGGGGGAGGCAATCAGCCCCAGCATTTT. It translates to CASSWGTGGGNQPQHF. This chain links TRBV7-9 with TRBJ1-5; the match to TRBD1 covers 11 bases. This CDR3 spans 16 amino acids. J was trimmed by 2 bases and V by 4 bases; bases with no gene match: 4. Germline CDR1 and CDR2: SEHNR and FQNEAQ (reference sequence).

This clonotype was seen only once. The chain combines TRBV5-1 with TRBJ2-5; tentatively, D is TRBD1 (6 bases). The germline gives CDR1 SGHRS, CDR2 YFSETQ. V gave up 4 bases and J gave up 1 base, with 11 bases separating them. This CDR3 region has 14 residues. The CDR3 coding sequence is TGCGCCAGCAGCCCGGCAGGGGTCCAAGAGACCCAGTACTTC. It yields the protein CASSPAGVQETQYF.

This chain links TRBV24-1 with TRBJ2-7; possible D gene TRBD2, 7 bases. CDR3 size: 15 residues. Germline values: CDR1 KGHDR, CDR2 SFDVKD. With 7 bases removed from V and 3 bases from J, the gap between germline ends came to 18 bases. The CDR3 protein is CATRSGGLRVYEQYF. The CDR3 region has the DNA TGTGCCACCAGGTCCGGGGGGCTTCGGGTCTACGAGCAGTACTTC.

The chain has TRBV3-1 and TRBJ1-6, with 9 bases aligning to TRBD1. With 6 bases clipped from V and 10 bases from J, the junction kept 4 bases outside the gene matches. Germline loops: CDR1 LGHDT, CDR2 YNNKEL (reference sequence). CDR3 length: 13 amino acids. This CDR3 is CASRQGAASPLHF. DNA of the CDR3: TGTGCCAGCAGACAGGGGGCAGCATCACCCCTCCACTTT.

The table lists this clonotype with a few counts. The chain recombines TRBV6-1 with TRBJ2-3, with D possibly matching TRBD2 (6 bases). Between the trimmed V and J ends, which lost 6 bases and 9 bases, there was a span of 16 bases. Germline CDR1 MNHNS, CDR2 SASEGT. The CDR3 is 13 residues long. This CDR3 reads CASSRREAGTQYF. CDR3 nucleotide sequence: TGTGCCAGCAGCCGGAGGGAGGCCGGAACGCAGTATTTT.

This clonotype has just a few counts. The rearrangement links TRBV5-4 to TRBJ2-3; 12 bases line up with TRBD2. This CDR3 contains 17 residues. Germline CDR1 is SGHNT and CDR2 is YYREEE (reference sequence). The J segment lost 7 bases and the V segment lost 0 bases, leaving 9 bases of the junction unmatched. Written as DNA, the CDR3 is TGTGCCAGCAGCTTGGCCCCTACTAGCGGGGGGAGCAATACGCAGTATTTT. This translates into CASSLAPTSGGSNTQYF.

The chain links TRBV5-1 to TRBJ1-6; D gene unclear. The CDR3 is 16 residues long. Looked up from germline, CDR1 is SGHRS and CDR2 is YFSETQ. V was trimmed by 0 bases and J by 7 bases, leaving 14 bases between them. CDR3 in amino acids: CASSLDRTDLNSPLHF. CDR3 coding DNA: TGCGCCAGCAGCTTGGACCGGACGGACCTCAATTCACCCCTCCACTTT.

This clonotype has a handful of counts. The DNA of the CDR3 is TGTGCCAGCAGCTTAGTCGGCGGGGGGGCGGAGACCCAGTACTTC. Translating gives CASSLVGGGAETQYF. The chain recombines TRBV7-8 with TRBJ2-5, with 9 bases that match TRBD2. With V trimmed by 1 base and J by 5 bases, 5 bases remained unmatched. Germline CDR1 reads SGHVS; CDR2 reads FQNEAQ. The CDR3 has 15 amino acids.

The V call is TRBV7-2, the J call TRBJ1-1, with a weak D call TRBD1 (6 bases). Germline values: CDR1 SGHTA, CDR2 FQGNSA. This CDR3 spans 15 amino acids. The V end lost 3 bases, the J end lost 5 bases, and 16 bases lay between the germline ends. CDR3 in amino acids: CASSFPSTGRTEAFF. The CDR3 DNA reads as TGTGCCAGCAGCTTCCCGAGCACAGGGAGGACTGAAGCTTTCTTT.

The chain joins TRBV6-1 to TRBJ2-1, with 10 bases identical to TRBD2. V lost 5 bases, J lost 7 bases, and 11 bases stayed unmatched. There are 16 residues in the CDR3. Germline loops: CDR1 MNHNS, CDR2 SASEGT. CDR3: CASSRTSGTLENEQFF. For the CDR3, the DNA is TGTGCCAGCAGTCGTACTAGCGGGACCCTCGAGAATGAGCAGTTCTTC.